This T cell receptor beta chain was sequenced for a study of OX40 agonist ivuxolimab in advanced cancers. Study context: A partial response was reached by three patients: one with hepatocellular carcinoma and two with cutaneous melanoma.

Study-wide results and caveats: Normalized expansion of T-cell clones was also low for some nonresponders.

Note on this clone: Its specificity is unknown.

Systemic immunosuppression or a history of autoimmune disease excluded patients. Only in-frame clones appear in the TCRdb table, and some are missing; sequencing was by immunoSEQ multiplex PCR. Altogether about 58,000 clones are present, around 80% being singletons, with the ten largest covering 1.5% to 2.5%. The CDR3 consists of 13 residues. The germline gives CDR1 SGHNT, CDR2 YYREEE (reference sequence). Germline trimming cut 4 bases from V and 9 bases from J; bases unmatched to any gene: 8. The TCR comes from an adult with an advanced solid tumor such as melanoma, head and neck, liver or kidney cancer. V gene TRBV5-4 combines with J gene TRBJ2-7; 9 bases match TRBD2. The material sequenced was CD4+ or CD8+ T cells sorted from blood, taken in a trial of the OX40 agonist ivuxolimab. The CDR3 coding sequence is TGTGCCAGCAGCGACTTCGGACTAGCGTGGCAGTACTTC. It encodes CASSDFGLAWQYF.